One sample yielded the 28 T cell receptor beta chains listed below, sequenced in a study of blood T cell repertoires in COVID-19. Data came from immunoSEQ multiplex PCR; TCRdb stores just in-frame clones and leaves some out. The data contain about 230,000 clones, about 83% of them seen just once; the ten biggest clones take up around 8.1%. The material sequenced was peripheral blood. These receptor sequences come from a man aged 40-50 years with active or convalescent COVID-19.

The V call is TRBV24-1, the J call TRBJ2-3; possible D gene TRBD1, 5 bases. Looked up from germline, CDR1 is KGHDR and CDR2 is SFDVKD. The CDR3 contains 16 residues. The ends were cut back, 3 bases at V and 0 bases at J, with 12 bases in the middle. The CDR3, as DNA: TGTGCCACCAGTGATAAGGGGTCCCCTAGCACAGATACGCAGTATTTT. It yields the protein CATSDKGSPSTDTQYF.

The rearrangement joins TRBV24-1 to TRBJ2-7; 8 bases map to TRBD1. Germline V lookup: CDR1 KGHDR, CDR2 SFDVKD. The J segment lost 1 base and the V segment lost 8 bases, leaving 9 bases of the junction unmatched. The CDR3 is made up of 15 amino acids. The CDR3 here is CATKWTGIYSYEQYF. The CDR3 DNA reads as TGTGCCACCAAATGGACAGGGATTTATTCCTACGAGCAGTACTTC.

V gene TRBV19 combines with J gene TRBJ1-3; perhaps TRBD1 as D (5 bases). The ends were cut back, 5 bases at V and 4 bases at J, with 12 bases in the middle. The CDR3 sequence is 14 residues long. Germline V gives CDR1 LNHDA, CDR2 SQIVND (reference sequence). The CDR3 reads CASSQGTVGNTIYF. Here the CDR3 DNA reads TGTGCCAGTAGTCAGGGAACAGTCGGAAACACCATATATTTT.

This chain uses TRBV5-4 with TRBJ1-2; tentatively, D is TRBD1 (6 bases). CDR3 size: 13 residues. Germline CDR1 and CDR2: SGHNT and YYREEE (reference sequence). V gave up 2 bases and J gave up 4 bases, with 9 bases separating them. The CDR3 is CASSFTGSYGYTF. The CDR3 DNA follows: TGTGCCAGCAGCTTTACAGGGAGCTATGGCTACACCTTC. Filled out from reference TRBV5-4 and TRBJ1-2, the complete variable domain reads ETGVTQSPTHLIKTRGQQVTLRCSSQSGHNTVSWYQQALGQGPQFIFQYYREEENGRGNFPPRFSGLQFPNYSSELNVNALELDDSALYLCASSFTGSYGYTFGSGTRLTVV.

V and J are TRBV19 and TRBJ1-4; 8 bases line up with TRBD1. Germline V gives CDR1 LNHDA, CDR2 SQIVND (reference sequence). This CDR3 is 14 amino acids long. V trimming: 6 bases; J trimming: 4 bases; junction bases outside the gene matches: 4. The CDR3 sequence: CASSFRGLNEKLFF. For the CDR3, the DNA is TGTGCCAGTAGCTTCAGGGGGCTTAATGAAAAACTGTTTTTT.

The chain joins TRBV6-2 or TRBV6-3 to TRBJ2-7; maybe TRBD1 (6 bases). Germline CDR1 MNHEY, CDR2 SVGEGT. The CDR3 sequence is 14 residues long. V lost 3 bases, J lost 1 base, and 10 bases lay in between. CDR3 loop: CASSYPQGSYEQYF. The DNA for the CDR3 is TGTGCCAGCAGTTATCCCCAGGGGTCCTACGAGCAGTACTTC.

This clone has a single count. This chain uses TRBV7-3 with TRBJ1-1; 7 nucleotides align to TRBD1. The CDR3 loop spans 14 amino acids. In germline, CDR1 is SGHTA, CDR2 FQGTGA. Unmatched junction bases numbered 9, after V lost 4 bases and J lost 7 bases. CDR3 bases: TGTGCCAGCAGCTCCACCCACAGGGGAGGTGAAGCTTTCTTT. It is translated as CASSSTHRGGEAFF.

This chain links TRBV7-9 with TRBJ2-1; weak D call: TRBD2 (5 bases). Per germline, CDR1 SEHNR and CDR2 FQNEAQ (reference sequence). The V end was cut by 8 bases, the J end by 0 bases, with 5 bases between. The CDR3 has 12 amino acids. The CDR3 sequence: CASGSSYNEQFF. The CDR3 region has the DNA TGTGCCAGCGGGAGCTCCTACAATGAGCAGTTCTTC.

The V call is TRBV9, the J call TRBJ1-2, with D perhaps TRBD1 (6 bases). The CDR3 runs to 15 residues. Per germline, CDR1 SGDLS and CDR2 YYNGEE. Trimming shortened V by 3 bases and J by 7 bases, and 19 bases separated the two germline ends. CDR3 in amino acids: CASSANTGSGVGYTF. The CDR3 region has the DNA TGTGCCAGCAGCGCCAACACAGGGAGCGGGGTTGGCTACACCTTC.

The V call is TRBV7-3, the J call TRBJ2-7; perhaps TRBD2 as D (7 bases). This CDR3 has 15 amino acids. CDR1 and CDR2 (germline): SGHTA, FQGTGA. V shed 1 base and J shed 5 bases, with 15 bases lying between them. CDR3 sequence: CASSLIAGAGHEQYF. DNA of the CDR3: TGTGCCAGCAGCTTAATCGCGGGGGCCGGCCACGAGCAGTACTTC. The full variable domain, in which reference TRBV7-3 and TRBJ2-7 provide the parts outside the CDR3, is GAGVSQTPSNKVTEKGKYVELRCDPISGHTALYWYRQSLGQGPEFLIYFQGTGAADDSGLPNDRFFAVRPEGSVSTLKIQRTERGDSAVYLCASSLIAGAGHEQYFGPGTRLTVT.

The J gene is TRBJ1-3, the V gene TRBV18; D is unclear. This CDR3 has 17 residues. The V end lost 3 bases, the J end lost 0 bases, and 15 bases lay between the germline ends. Germline V gene data show CDR1 as KGHSH and CDR2 as LQKENI. The CDR3 region is CASSPGGQTISGNTIYF. CDR3 DNA: TGTGCCAGCTCACCGGGCGGCCAGACTATCTCTGGAAACACCATATATTTT.

The V gene is TRBV11-3, the J gene TRBJ2-3; 8 nucleotides match TRBD2. Germline loops: CDR1 SGHNT, CDR2 YENEEA. The CDR3 covers 15 residues. Losses at the gene ends were 1 base for V and 4 bases for J; bases not matched to a gene: 4. The CDR3 DNA is TGTGCCAGCAGCTTAGCGGGACTAGACTCAGATACGCAGTATTTT. Protein: CASSLAGLDSDTQYF.

This clone was observed once. The V gene is TRBV6-6, the J gene TRBJ1-3; no definite D call. CDR3 length: 15 residues. Germline V lookup: CDR1 MNHNY, CDR2 SVGAGI (reference sequence). V was cut by 6 bases and J by 4 bases, with 16 bases left in between. The CDR3 DNA follows: TGTGCCAGCAGCACTACGGGGAGGGTGGGAAACACCATATATTTT. Amino acids: CASSTTGRVGNTIYF.

The J gene is TRBJ2-1, the V gene TRBV30; 8 bases match TRBD1. The CDR3 length is 12 residues. Unmatched junction bases numbered 7, after V lost 0 bases and J lost 15 bases. Per germline, CDR1 GTSNPN and CDR2 SVGIG (reference sequence). In nucleotides, the CDR3 is TGTGCCTGGAGTGTACAGACAGGGGAAACGTTCTTC. As protein: CAWSVQTGETFF.

The J gene is TRBJ1-3, the V gene TRBV21-1; the listed D gene, TRBD1, was not tested against the DNA. TRBV21-1 is annotated as a pseudogene. The CDR3 runs 16 residues. The CDR3 sequence: CASWGGQSKVGNTIYF. The CDR3 DNA follows: TGTGCCAGCTGGGGCGGACAGTCAAAGGTAGGAAACACCATATATTTT.

The V and J genes are TRBV9 and TRBJ2-7; 12 bases fit TRBD2. Germline V gene data show CDR1 as SGDLS and CDR2 as YYNGEE. This CDR3 comprises 16 residues. Losses at the gene ends were 3 bases for V and 2 bases for J; bases not matched to a gene: 6. DNA of the CDR3: TGTGCCAGCAGCGGCCCTCTAGCGGGAGGGACCTACGAGCAGTACTTC. It yields the protein CASSGPLAGGTYEQYF.

This chain uses TRBV19 with TRBJ2-2; 10 bases map to TRBD2. The CDR3 has 16 amino acids. V trimming: 6 bases; J trimming: 4 bases; junction bases outside the gene matches: 8. The germline V gene has CDR1 LNHDA and CDR2 SQIVND (reference sequence). The CDR3, as DNA: TGTGCCAGTAGCGATCTAGCGGGAGTAGGCACCGGGGAGCTGTTTTTT. Its translation is CASSDLAGVGTGELFF.

The V and J genes are TRBV7-2 and TRBJ2-7; D may be TRBD1 (6 bases). Germline lookup yields CDR1 SGHTA and CDR2 FQGNSA. The V and J ends lost 5 bases and 2 bases respectively, with 16 bases between them. This CDR3 spans 15 amino acids. CDR3 in DNA: TGTGCCAGCAGCCATAGGGGGTTAATAACCTACGAGCAGTACTTC. This gives the protein CASSHRGLITYEQYF.

This clone was seen a handful of times. The CDR3 reads CASTRTGRVSTDTQYF. The DNA of the CDR3 is TGTGCCAGCACACGGACAGGGAGGGTCTCCACAGATACGCAGTATTTT. This chain connects TRBV27 to TRBJ2-3; a weak D match, TRBD1 (8 bases). The ends were cut back, 7 bases at V and 2 bases at J, with 19 bases in the middle. This CDR3 has 16 amino acids. In germline, CDR1 is MNHEY, CDR2 SMNVEV (reference sequence).

CDR3 loop: CASSYRSDRDDEQFF. The CDR3 nucleotides read TGTGCCAGCAGTTACCGCTCGGACAGGGACGATGAGCAGTTCTTC. V usage is TRBV6-5 and J usage is TRBJ2-1; 8 positions agree with TRBD1. The CDR3 runs to 15 residues. CDR1 is MNHEY, CDR2 SVGAGI, per germline. V was clipped by 2 bases and J by 8 bases; unmatched bases: 8.

This chain links TRBV5-4 with TRBJ1-4, with a possible D match to TRBD1 (6 bases). The CDR3 is made up of 17 amino acids. Germline lookup yields CDR1 SGHNT and CDR2 YYREEE (reference sequence). V was trimmed by 1 base and J by 0 bases, leaving 13 bases between them. CDR3 loop: CASSLMFRGATNEKLFF. CDR3 nucleotide sequence: TGTGCCAGCAGCTTGATGTTCAGGGGAGCAACTAATGAAAAACTGTTTTTT.

This clone was seen a handful of times. The CDR3 region has the DNA TGCAGTGCTAGTCAAAGTTCAGGGGTTTCGAGGGGCTACACCTTC. Translating gives CSASQSSGVSRGYTF. The genes are TRBV20-1 and TRBJ1-2; a weak D match, TRBD1 (6 bases). The CDR3 runs 15 residues. Germline values: CDR1 DFQATT, CDR2 SNEGSKA (reference sequence). V gave up 3 bases and J gave up 8 bases, with 22 bases separating them.

This clone was observed a handful of times. The J gene is TRBJ1-1, the V gene TRBV15, with TRBD1 matching 8 bases. CDR1 is LNHNV, CDR2 YYDKDF, per germline (reference sequence). V was clipped by 1 base and J by 4 bases; unmatched bases: 5. The length of the CDR3 is 15 residues. The CDR3 region is CATSRGQGATTEAFF. The CDR3 bases are TGTGCCACCAGCAGAGGGCAGGGGGCGACCACTGAAGCTTTCTTT.

V is TRBV7-2 and J is TRBJ2-7, with 7 bases matching TRBD2. Germline V gives CDR1 SGHTA, CDR2 FQGNSA. The CDR3 runs 14 residues. After removal of 6 bases from V and 3 bases from J, the junction contained 8 bases not matched to a gene. CDR3 bases: TGTGCCAGCAGTTCTGAGACTAGCAACTACGAGCAGTACTTC. Translated: CASSSETSNYEQYF.

V and J are TRBV15 and TRBJ1-2; TRBD1 matches 7 bases. Germline V gene lookup returns CDR1 LNHNV and CDR2 YYDKDF (reference sequence). The CDR3 runs 15 residues. J lost 7 bases, V lost 0 bases, and 8 bases had no gene match. DNA of the CDR3: TGTGCCACCAGCAGAGAGGTCGGGACAGTTGGTGGCTACACCTTC. Its protein product is CATSREVGTVGGYTF.

This clone was seen just once. The chain has TRBV19 and TRBJ1-4; no clear D gene. V lost 4 bases, J lost 2 bases, and 8 bases lay in between. CDR1 is LNHDA, CDR2 SQIVND, per germline (reference sequence). This CDR3 spans 14 amino acids. CDR3 in amino acids: CASSKSRTNEKLFF. DNA of the CDR3: TGTGCCAGTAGTAAGTCGCGGACTAATGAAAAACTGTTTTTT.

CDR3 in DNA: TGTGCCGGGAAGGGAGGGGTTGCTGAAGCTTTCTTT. Its translation is CAGKGGVAEAFF. V gene TRBV30 combines with J gene TRBJ1-1; possible D gene TRBD1, 5 bases. Germline assignment: CDR1 GTSNPN and CDR2 SVGIG (reference sequence). Deletions cut 8 bases from V and 6 bases from J, with 16 bases between. There are 12 residues in the CDR3.

The V and J genes are TRBV6-2 or TRBV6-3 and TRBJ2-1; 11 bases line up with TRBD2. This CDR3 region has 16 residues. With 4 bases clipped from V and 8 bases from J, the junction kept 10 bases outside the gene matches. Germline lookup yields CDR1 MNHEY and CDR2 SVGEGT. The CDR3 protein is CASSLNIAGGRYEQFF. The CDR3 DNA sequence: TGTGCCAGCAGTTTGAATATAGCGGGGGGGCGCTATGAGCAGTTCTTC.